The clone carrying this TCR beta chain has just one count. Its antigen remains unknown. The entry originates in a study of graft-versus-host responses after intestinal transplantation. This CDR3 is built from 15 residues. Looked up from germline, CDR1 is MNHNY and CDR2 is SVGAGI (reference sequence). The J segment lost 4 bases and the V segment lost 6 bases, leaving 11 bases of the junction unmatched. TCRdb's copy holds only in-frame clones and misses some; the assay was immunoSEQ multiplex PCR. The table lists roughly 89,000 clones, around 91% of them singletons. The chain joins TRBV6-6 to TRBJ2-7, with 8 bases that match TRBD1. This clonotype was sampled from a human donor who received an intestinal transplant. The sample in question was unstimulated CD4+ T cells sorted from spleen or lymph node cells, obtained before intestinal transplant. CDR3 region: CASSPGTGWGYEQYF. The CDR3 DNA reads TGTGCCAGCAGCCCCGGGACAGGATGGGGGTACGAGCAGTACTTC.